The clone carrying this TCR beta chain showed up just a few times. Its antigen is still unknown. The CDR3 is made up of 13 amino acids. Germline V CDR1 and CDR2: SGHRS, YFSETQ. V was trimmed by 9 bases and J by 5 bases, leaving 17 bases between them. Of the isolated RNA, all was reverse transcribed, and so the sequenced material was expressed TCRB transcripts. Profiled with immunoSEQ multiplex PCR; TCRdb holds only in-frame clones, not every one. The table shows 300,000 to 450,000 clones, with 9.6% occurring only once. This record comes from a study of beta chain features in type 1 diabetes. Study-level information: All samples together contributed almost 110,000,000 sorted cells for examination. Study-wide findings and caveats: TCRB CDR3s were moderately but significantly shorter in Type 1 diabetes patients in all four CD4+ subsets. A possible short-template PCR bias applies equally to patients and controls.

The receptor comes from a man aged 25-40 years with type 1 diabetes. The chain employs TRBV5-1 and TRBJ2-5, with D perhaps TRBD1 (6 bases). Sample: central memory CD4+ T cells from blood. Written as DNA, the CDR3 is TGCGCCACCATGCAGAACAGGGAGGAGACCCAGTACTTC. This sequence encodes CATMQNREETQYF.